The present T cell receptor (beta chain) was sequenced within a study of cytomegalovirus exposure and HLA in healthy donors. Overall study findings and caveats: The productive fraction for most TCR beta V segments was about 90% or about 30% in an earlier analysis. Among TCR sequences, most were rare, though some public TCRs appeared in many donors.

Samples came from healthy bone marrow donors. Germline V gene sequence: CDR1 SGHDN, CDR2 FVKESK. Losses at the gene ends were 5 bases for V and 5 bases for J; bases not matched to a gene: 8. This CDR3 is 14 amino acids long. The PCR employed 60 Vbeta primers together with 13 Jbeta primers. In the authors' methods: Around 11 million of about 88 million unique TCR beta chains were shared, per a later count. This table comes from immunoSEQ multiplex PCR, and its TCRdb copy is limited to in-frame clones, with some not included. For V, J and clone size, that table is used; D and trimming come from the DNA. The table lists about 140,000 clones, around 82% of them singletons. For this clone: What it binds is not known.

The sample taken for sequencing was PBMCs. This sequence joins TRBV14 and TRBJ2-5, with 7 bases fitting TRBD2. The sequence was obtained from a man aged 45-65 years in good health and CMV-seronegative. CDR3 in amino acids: CASSSTTGGETQYF. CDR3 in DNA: TGTGCCAGCAGCTCCACTACCGGGGGGGAGACCCAGTACTTC.